Included here is one T cell receptor (beta chain) sequence, with context. What it binds is not known. The data derive from a study of beta chain features in type 1 diabetes. Study findings and constraints: Researchers reported that naive, central memory and Treg TCRB repertoires appeared more similar in patients than in healthy donors. Fewer insertions but more deletions were seen at VDJ junctions in type 1 diabetes patients. When Type 1 diabetes patients were examined, their TCRB CDR3s proved moderately but significantly shorter in all four CD4+ subsets.

As every portion of the isolated RNA was reverse transcribed, the sequencing read expressed TCRB transcripts. Repertoires were generated with immunoSEQ multiplex PCR, while TCRdb's copy carries only in-frame clones and drops some. The profile shows over 40,000 clones, about 66% of them singletons. The CDR3 consists of 17 residues. CDR1 WNHNN and CDR2 SYGVQD come from the germline V gene (reference sequence). V shed 6 bases and J 2 bases; nucleotides not matched to a gene: 7. Researchers reported sorting CD4+ naive, central memory, regulatory and stem cell-like memory cells via CD45RO/CCR7/CD25/CD127/CD95/CD27.

The genes are TRBV10-1 and TRBJ2-3; TRBD2 matches 14 bases. The TCR was taken from a young woman with type 1 diabetes. Material for sequencing was Tregs from blood. The chain's CDR3 is CASSGLAGGPATDTQYF. CDR3 in DNA: TGCGCCAGCAGCGGACTAGCGGGGGGACCTGCCACAGATACGCAGTATTTT.